What follows is one T cell receptor (beta chain) and its context. As yet, its antigen is unknown. The data originate from a study of vaccination effects on CD4 cells after COVID-19. Study-level background: Everyone in the study got two shots of either the BNT162b2 or mRNA-1273 vaccine.

The germline V gene has CDR1 SEHNR and CDR2 FQNEAQ (reference sequence). CDR3 length: 13 amino acids. The V and J ends lost 1 base and 4 bases respectively, with 7 bases between them. In the ViraFEST assay, antigen-specific CD4+ clonotypes were identified by expansion after peptide-pool stimulation. The culture ran for under eleven days, and then CD4+ T cells were isolated. The study found no prior SARS-CoV-2 infection in the vaccine recipients, who tested negative for nucleocapsid antibodies. PBMC cultures contained 2 million or so cells per well, around 9.7 IU/ml IL-2 and approximately 9.9 ug/ml peptides. Clones were sequenced by immunoSEQ multiplex PCR, and TCRdb holds only the in-frame ones, with some missing. This sample has more than 30,000 clones; 66% occur once, and the top ten carry 15%.

Here the sequenced sample was CD4+ T cells from PBMCs cultured with HCoV-OC43 spike peptides, taken before COVID-19 vaccination. Subset given: HCoV-OC43 spike overlapping peptide pool stimulation. This clonotype was obtained from a human donor who received a COVID-19 vaccine. The chain combines TRBV7-9 with TRBJ1-2; the D is unclear. CDR3 region: CASSLGVAYGYTF. The CDR3 nucleotides are TGTGCCAGCAGCTTAGGGGTGGCCTATGGCTACACCTTC.